The 30 T cell receptor beta chains presented below share a single source sample, sequenced in a study of T cell responses to AZD1222 COVID-19 vaccine. Repertoires were generated with immunoSEQ multiplex PCR, while TCRdb's copy carries only in-frame clones and drops some. The data show about 79,000 clones, roughly nine tenths seen once. Specimen: peripheral blood, collected on day 0 of MenACWY control vaccination. Receptor source: an adult in good health.

The chain combines TRBV27 with TRBJ1-5; D uncertain. There are 15 residues in the CDR3. The germline V gene encodes CDR1 MNHEY and CDR2 SMNVEV (reference sequence). V was trimmed by 6 bases and J by 5 bases, leaving 17 bases between them. CDR3 sequence (DNA): TGTGCCAGCAGCTTAGGGTCAGGCCCTGATCAGCCCCAGCATTTT. Protein: CASSLGSGPDQPQHF.

This clone was observed a single time. The rearrangement joins TRBV12-3 or TRBV12-4 to TRBJ2-2; possibly TRBD1 for D (6 bases). This CDR3 comprises 13 residues. Trimming pared 7 bases from V and 4 bases from J, leaving 10 bases between. The chain's CDR3 is CASITGFTGELFF. The CDR3 coding sequence is TGTGCCAGCATTACAGGGTTCACCGGGGAGCTGTTTTTT.

CDR3 nucleotide sequence: TGTGCCAGCAGTGATGTCGGTGACACACCCTATGGCTACACCTTC. It codes for CASSDVGDTPYGYTF. The V call is TRBV6-1, the J call TRBJ1-2; D gene ambiguous. Germline lookup yields CDR1 MNHNS and CDR2 SASEGT. The V and J ends lost 3 bases and 4 bases respectively, with 15 bases between them. This CDR3 is 15 amino acids long.

This clone was recorded once. The V gene is TRBV28, the J gene TRBJ1-2, with D possibly TRBD1 on 5 matching bases. The CDR3 length is 13 residues. Germline V CDR1 and CDR2: MDHEN, SYDVKM. V lost 5 bases, J lost 2 bases, and 9 bases lay in between. The CDR3 coding sequence is TGTGCCAGCAGTCAGGACACCAACTATGGCTACACCTTC. Protein product: CASSQDTNYGYTF.

This clone is a singleton in its sample. The chain is built from TRBV5-4 and TRBJ2-3; maybe TRBD2 (6 bases). Germline V gene lookup returns CDR1 SGHNT and CDR2 YYREEE (reference sequence). The CDR3 spans 14 residues. Trimming removed 0 bases from V and 6 bases from J, with 11 bases in between. The DNA for the CDR3 is TGTGCCAGCAGCTTGGAACTAGCAGTGGATACGCAGTATTTT. It translates to CASSLELAVDTQYF.

The rearrangement links TRBV15 to TRBJ1-1, with a possible D match to TRBD1 (5 bases). The CDR3 contains 15 residues. Trimming shortened V by 5 bases and J by 0 bases, and 13 bases separated the two germline ends. Germline loops: CDR1 LNHNV, CDR2 YYDKDF (reference sequence). DNA of the CDR3: TGTGCCACCAGCGAACATCGGGGGGTGAACACTGAAGCTTTCTTT. The encoded protein is CATSEHRGVNTEAFF.

The V gene is TRBV6-5, the J gene TRBJ1-5; D not certain. Trimming stripped 4 bases from V and 2 bases from J, with 12 bases between. Germline CDR1 MNHEY, CDR2 SVGAGI. The CDR3 runs to 15 residues. The CDR3 nucleotides read TGTGCCAGCAGTTCCGGGCCGTGGGGCAATCAGCCCCAGCATTTT. This translates into CASSSGPWGNQPQHF.

This clone was detected only a few times. The genes are TRBV28 and TRBJ1-5, with D hard to call. The CDR3 runs 14 residues. Deletions cut 6 bases from V and 4 bases from J, with 13 bases between. Germline CDR1 reads MDHEN; CDR2 reads SYDVKM. CDR3: CASRPGKRNQPQHF. CDR3 DNA: TGTGCCAGCAGGCCGGGAAAAAGGAATCAGCCCCAGCATTTT.

The gene calls are TRBV5-8 and TRBJ1-4, with D perhaps matching TRBD1 (5 bases). Germline assignment: CDR1 SGHTS and CDR2 YDEGEE. The V and J ends lost 1 base and 8 bases respectively, with 9 bases between them. The length of the CDR3 is 13 residues. CDR3 DNA: TGTGCCAGCAGCTTGTCAGGGAGCGAAAAACTGTTTTTT. Protein sequence: CASSLSGSEKLFF. The whole variable domain, remainder taken from reference TRBV5-8 and TRBJ1-4, is EAGVTQSPTHLIKTRGQQATLRCSPISGHTSVYWYQQALGLGLQFLLWYDEGEERNRGNFPPRFSGRQFPNYSSELNVNALELEDSALYLCASSLSGSEKLFFGSGTQLSVL.

On this clone: The junction does not match germline at one end; this may be a read error. The chain is built from TRBV19 and TRBJ2-2; the match to TRBD2 covers 10 bases. This CDR3 comprises 15 residues. Germline CDR1 reads LNHDA; CDR2 reads SQIVND (reference sequence). The chain's CDR3 is CASRIAGGSAGELFF. The CDR3 region has the DNA TGTGCCAGTAGGATAGCGGGGGGCAGTGCCGGGGAGCTGTTTTTT.

The V and J genes are TRBV3-1 (or the pseudogene TRBV3-2) and TRBJ1-6, with D possibly matching TRBD1 (6 bases). The CDR3 sequence is 16 residues long. Germline CDR1 and CDR2: LGHDT and YNNKEL (reference sequence). V shed 1 base and J shed 8 bases, with 15 bases lying between them. CDR3 amino acids: CASSQGARQVYSPLHF. CDR3 in DNA: TGTGCCAGCAGCCAAGGCGCCCGACAGGTCTATTCACCCCTCCACTTT.

The chain uses TRBV9 and TRBJ1-2; maybe TRBD1 (6 bases). V dropped 4 bases and J dropped 8 bases, with 18 bases sitting between them. Germline values: CDR1 SGDLS, CDR2 YYNGEE. This CDR3 has 14 amino acids. CDR3 bases: TGTGCCAGCAGCCTGGGGGGGGCCCCGGAGGGCTACACCTTC. Translating gives CASSLGGAPEGYTF.

In DNA, the CDR3 is TGTGCCAGCACCGCGGGGGACAGGGGGTACGAGCAGTACTTC. It encodes CASTAGDRGYEQYF. This chain uses TRBV28 with TRBJ2-7; 11 bases agree with TRBD1. With 7 bases clipped from V and 4 bases from J, the junction kept 6 bases outside the gene matches. Germline assignment: CDR1 MDHEN and CDR2 SYDVKM. The length of the CDR3 is 14 residues.

This clone appeared a single time. The chain is built from TRBV12-3 or TRBV12-4 and TRBJ2-7; D is undetermined. The CDR3 contains 13 residues. Trimming took 7 bases from V and 7 from J, leaving 17 bases between them. The CDR3 DNA sequence: TGTGCCAGCACCCCCCATCAAGGGCAGGAGCAGTACTTC. This codes for CASTPHQGQEQYF.

The chain has TRBV7-5 and TRBJ1-3. TRBV7-5 is shown as a pseudogene. The length of the CDR3 is 17 residues. The CDR3 DNA reads TGTGCCAGAACCGTCACCCGTGCGGGCCCCAACATAATCGCCATATATTTT. This gives the protein CARTVTRAGPNIIAIYF.

In DNA, the CDR3 is TGCGCCAGCAGCTTGGCACAGATCACCGGGGAGCTGTTTTTT. Its protein product is CASSLAQITGELFF. The chain couples TRBV5-1 to TRBJ2-2; D gene uncertain. V was shortened by 0 bases and J by 4 bases, with 7 bases between the two germline ends. From germline, CDR1 is SGHRS and CDR2 YFSETQ. There are 14 residues in the CDR3. Drawing the rest from reference TRBV5-1 and TRBJ2-2, the complete variable domain is KAGVTQTPRYLIKTRGQQVTLSCSPISGHRSVSWYQQTPGQGLQFLFEYFSETQRNKGNFPGRFSGRQFSNSRSEMNVSTLELGDSALYLCASSLAQITGELFFGEGSRLTVL.

The V gene is TRBV2, the J gene TRBJ1-1; tentatively, D is TRBD1 (5 bases). V was clipped by 5 bases and J by 1 base, with 8 bases between them. This CDR3 has 13 amino acids. The germline V gene encodes CDR1 SNHLY and CDR2 FYNNEI. The CDR3 protein is CASSRTPNTEAFF. CDR3 sequence (DNA): TGTGCCAGCAGTCGGACACCGAACACTGAAGCTTTCTTT.

J is TRBJ1-5 and V is TRBV28; D uncertain. Germline CDR1 reads MDHEN; CDR2 reads SYDVKM. The CDR3 spans 12 residues. The V end was cut by 4 bases, the J end by 4 bases, with 5 bases between. CDR3 amino acids: CASSSLNQPQHF. The DNA of the CDR3 is TGTGCCAGCAGTTCCCTTAATCAGCCCCAGCATTTT.

The chain recombines TRBV5-8 with TRBJ2-4; the D gene is possibly TRBD2 (6 bases). There are 15 residues in the CDR3. With 4 bases removed from V and 9 bases from J, the gap between germline ends came to 20 bases. Germline CDR1 SGHTS, CDR2 YDEGEE. CDR3 protein: CASSPPGVRFGIQYF. CDR3 DNA: TGTGCCAGCAGCCCCCCGGGGGTACGGTTTGGCATTCAGTACTTC.

As concerns this clone: The conserved final phenylalanine or tryptophan is absent from the CDR3, which likely points to a read error. Because the CDR3's place on the DNA is in doubt, the DNA is left out and the CDR3 is given as listed by TCRdb. This chain uses TRBV14 with TRBJ1-4. Germline V gives CDR1 SGHDN, CDR2 FVKESK. The CDR3 sequence runs 10 residues, both termini included. The CDR3 protein is CASSQAPGGD.

V gene TRBV3-1 (or the pseudogene TRBV3-2) combines with J gene TRBJ2-7; 9 nucleotides match TRBD2. Germline CDR1 reads LGHDT; CDR2 reads YNNKEL (reference sequence). CDR3 size: 16 residues. The V and J ends lost 0 bases and 1 base, in that order; junction bases with no gene match: 4. CDR3 sequence (DNA): TGTGCCAGCAGCCAAGAAGCGGGGGGCGCGTCCTACGAGCAGTACTTC. This sequence encodes CASSQEAGGASYEQYF.

This clone has a single count. The chain recombines TRBV18 with TRBJ2-4; no clear D. V was clipped by 1 base and J by 6 bases, with 16 bases between them. This CDR3 has 16 residues. Per the germline V gene, CDR1 is KGHSH and CDR2 is LQKENI. The CDR3 here is CASSPRQESVANIQYF. DNA for the CDR3: TGTGCCAGCTCACCACGGCAGGAGAGCGTAGCAAACATTCAGTACTTC.

The J gene is TRBJ1-2, the V gene TRBV6-5; TRBD1 matches at 9 bases. The germline CDR1 and CDR2 sequences are MNHEY and SVGAGI. V lost 5 bases and J lost 8; bases outside the gene matches: 12. The length of the CDR3 is 15 residues. The CDR3 here is CASSPTGGALRGYTF. The CDR3 DNA reads TGTGCCAGCAGTCCAACAGGGGGCGCATTGCGAGGCTACACCTTC.

This sequence joins TRBV28 and TRBJ1-6; TRBD1 aligns across 7 bases. CDR1 and CDR2 from the germline V gene are MDHEN and SYDVKM. V trimming: 5 bases; J trimming: 9 bases; junction bases outside the gene matches: 10. The CDR3 contains 15 residues. Here the CDR3 reads CASSHSTGVSSPLHF. The CDR3 nucleotides read TGTGCCAGCAGTCACTCAACAGGGGTGAGTTCACCCCTCCACTTT.

The J gene is TRBJ2-3, the V gene TRBV9; D possibly corresponds to TRBD1 (6 bases). CDR3 length: 15 residues. The germline gives CDR1 SGDLS, CDR2 YYNGEE. V was cut by 2 bases and J by 1 base, with 11 bases left in between. CDR3 bases: TGTGCCAGCAGCGTTACAGGGACCGGCACAGATACGCAGTATTTT. This sequence encodes CASSVTGTGTDTQYF.

The rearrangement joins TRBV5-1 to TRBJ2-7, with D hard to call. V gave up 0 bases and J gave up 3 bases, with 7 bases separating them. Germline V gives CDR1 SGHRS, CDR2 YFSETQ. This CDR3 is 13 amino acids long. CDR3 nucleotides: TGCGCCAGCAGCTTGGCCTGGGGCTACGAGCAGTACTTC. Translation gives CASSLAWGYEQYF.

The CDR3 region has the DNA TGTGCCAGCAGCGTAGGGGACTACAACGGCTATGGCTACACCTTC. Its protein product is CASSVGDYNGYGYTF. J is TRBJ1-2 and V is TRBV9, with D possibly being TRBD1 (5 bases). The CDR3 consists of 15 residues. CDR1 is SGDLS and CDR2 is YYNGEE in the germline V gene. The V gene lost 0 bases and the J gene lost 4 bases, with 13 bases spanning the gap.

The CDR3 DNA sequence: TGTGCCAGCAGCTTCCCAACAGGGAGGGTCACAGATACGCAGTATTTT. Encoded protein: CASSFPTGRVTDTQYF. The chain has TRBV7-9 and TRBJ2-3, with D tentatively TRBD2 (7 bases). V shed 3 bases and J shed 2 bases, with 15 bases lying between them. This CDR3 spans 16 amino acids. Germline V gene data show CDR1 as SEHNR and CDR2 as FQNEAQ (reference sequence).

The chain couples TRBV7-2 to TRBJ2-7, with 11 bases fitting TRBD2. CDR1 and CDR2 from the germline V gene are SGHTA and FQGNSA. V shed 2 bases and J 3 bases; nucleotides not matched to a gene: 12. This CDR3 is built from 18 residues. The CDR3 region has the DNA TGTGCCAGCAGCTTACGGGCGGCCACTAGCGGGAGCGGCTACGAGCAGTACTTC. Amino acids: CASSLRAATSGSGYEQYF.

The chain links TRBV10-1 to TRBJ2-5; D is ambiguous. V shed 5 bases and J shed 3 bases, with 10 bases lying between them. Germline V gene data show CDR1 as WNHNN and CDR2 as SYGVQD (reference sequence). CDR3 size: 13 residues. CDR3 sequence reads: CASSKRHEETQYF. Written as DNA, the CDR3 is TGCGCCAGCAGTAAACGACACGAAGAGACCCAGTACTTC.